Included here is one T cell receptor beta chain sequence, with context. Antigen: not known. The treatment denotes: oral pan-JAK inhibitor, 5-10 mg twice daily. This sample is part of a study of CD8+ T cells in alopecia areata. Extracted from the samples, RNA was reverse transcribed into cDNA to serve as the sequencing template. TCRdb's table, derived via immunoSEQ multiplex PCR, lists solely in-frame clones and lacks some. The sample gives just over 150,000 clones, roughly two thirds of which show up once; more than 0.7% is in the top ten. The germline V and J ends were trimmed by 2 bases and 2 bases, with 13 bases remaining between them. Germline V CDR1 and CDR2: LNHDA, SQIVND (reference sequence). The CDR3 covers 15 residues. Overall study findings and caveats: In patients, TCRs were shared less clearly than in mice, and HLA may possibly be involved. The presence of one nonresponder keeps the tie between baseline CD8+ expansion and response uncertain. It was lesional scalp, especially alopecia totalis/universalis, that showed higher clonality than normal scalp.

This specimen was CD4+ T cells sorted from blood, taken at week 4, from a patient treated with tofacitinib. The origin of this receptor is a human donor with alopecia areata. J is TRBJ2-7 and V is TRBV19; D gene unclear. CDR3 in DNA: TGTGCCAGTAGTATACCGTCGGGCGGAACCTACGAGCAGTACTTC. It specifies CASSIPSGGTYEQYF.